The 28 T cell receptor beta chains reported below all come from one sample, sequenced in a study of response to subunit inactivated influenza vaccine. TCRdb analysed the RT-PCR reads with MiXCR anew, one entry per CDR3 protein. This sample has under 750,000 distinct CDR3 sequences, with approximately 12% found just once. The sample was PBMCs from blood, taken on the day of vaccination. These receptor sequences come from a middle-aged man who received an inactivated influenza vaccine.

CDR3 residues: CSAMGLAGEGYEQYF. CDR3 bases: TGCAGTGCCATGGGACTAGCGGGGGAAGGCTACGAGCAGTACTTC. V and J are TRBV20-1 and TRBJ2-7; 14 bases match TRBD2. J lost 3 bases, V lost 6 bases, and 7 bases had no gene match. This CDR3 has 15 residues. The germline CDR1 and CDR2 sequences are DFQATT and SNEGSKA (reference sequence).

This clonotype showed up many times. The V call is TRBV12-3 or TRBV12-4, the J call TRBJ2-5, with D uncertain. V was trimmed by 7 bases and J by 2 bases, leaving 11 bases between them. The CDR3 has 13 amino acids. CDR3 DNA: TGTGCCAGCAATAGCAGGCGTCAAGAGACCCAGTACTTC. It codes for CASNSRRQETQYF.

This clonotype came up a few times. The chain has TRBV12-3 or TRBV12-4 and TRBJ1-1; perhaps TRBD1 as D (6 bases). Trimming removed 5 bases at V and 0 bases at J, with 10 bases between. The CDR3 is 14 residues long. CDR3 in amino acids: CASSKRTVNTEAFF. In DNA form, the CDR3 reads TGTGCCAGCAGTAAAAGGACAGTGAACACTGAAGCTTTCTTT.

The chain joins TRBV20-1 to TRBJ2-3; D not certain. Germline values: CDR1 DFQATT, CDR2 SNEGSKA (reference sequence). V was pared by 3 bases and J by 3 bases, with 13 bases between. This CDR3 region has 14 residues. The CDR3 DNA reads as TGCAGTGCTAGTAGGATTCCCCTGACAGATACGCAGTATTTT. Translating it yields CSASRIPLTDTQYF.

This clonotype showed up many times. J is TRBJ2-5 and V is TRBV7-2, with TRBD2 identical over 8 bases. In germline, CDR1 is SGHTA, CDR2 FQGNSA. The CDR3 runs 16 residues. V shed 0 bases, J shed 5 bases, and the junction held 8 bases outside the gene matches. CDR3 sequence: CASSLALAGLGETQYF. The CDR3 DNA sequence: TGTGCCAGCAGCTTAGCCCTAGCGGGTTTGGGGGAGACCCAGTACTTC.

The table lists this clonotype with a few counts. This chain joins TRBV6-5 and TRBJ1-5; no clear D. Trimming stripped 11 bases from V and 3 bases from J, with 14 bases between. CDR3 length: 13 amino acids. CDR1 MNHEY and CDR2 SVGAGI come from the germline V gene. The CDR3 here is CAAVGENNQPQHF. In DNA form, the CDR3 reads TGTGCCGCCGTTGGGGAAAACAATCAGCCCCAGCATTTT.

A few counts support this clonotype. The chain has TRBV9 and TRBJ2-2, with D possibly matching TRBD2 (6 bases). CDR1 is SGDLS and CDR2 is YYNGEE in the germline V gene. This CDR3 is 16 amino acids long. V lost 2 bases and J 1 base, leaving 12 bases between the germline ends. The CDR3: CASSVEAGRNTGELFF. The CDR3, as DNA: TGTGCCAGCAGCGTGGAGGCGGGGCGGAACACCGGGGAGCTGTTTTTT.

This clonotype was detected only once. The chain uses TRBV5-1 and TRBJ2-5; D not resolved. V lost 0 bases, J lost 3 bases, and 12 bases lay in between. Germline V gene lookup returns CDR1 SGHRS and CDR2 YFSETQ. The CDR3 consists of 15 residues. CDR3 sequence: CASSLGHRNEETQYF. As DNA, the CDR3 is TGCGCCAGCAGCTTGGGGCACCGCAATGAAGAGACCCAGTACTTC.

This clonotype was seen more than once but under ten times. V gene TRBV27 combines with J gene TRBJ2-7, with 9 bases fitting TRBD2. After removal of 7 bases from V and 1 base from J, the junction contained 8 bases not matched to a gene. Per the germline V gene, CDR1 is MNHEY and CDR2 is SMNVEV (reference sequence). This CDR3 is built from 15 residues. CDR3 sequence: CASKPLAGVSYEQYF. CDR3 DNA sequence: TGTGCCAGCAAACCCTTAGCGGGGGTTTCCTACGAGCAGTACTTC.

This clonotype was counted only a few times. V gene TRBV18 combines with J gene TRBJ1-5; D ambiguous. The length of the CDR3 is 13 residues. The germline CDR1 and CDR2 sequences are KGHSH and LQKENI. V was shortened by 2 bases and J by 1 base, with 3 bases between the two germline ends. CDR3 amino acids: CASSPASNQPQHF. The CDR3 DNA follows: TGTGCCAGCTCACCAGCCAGCAATCAGCCCCAGCATTTT.

The chain uses TRBV18 and TRBJ2-5; D may be TRBD1 or TRBD2 (6 bases each). The CDR3 extends over 16 amino acids. The V gene lost 6 bases and the J gene lost 4 bases, with 21 bases spanning the gap. Per germline, CDR1 KGHSH and CDR2 LQKENI. DNA of the CDR3: TGTGCCAGCTCCGCCGGTATACGGGGGCCCGGAGAGACCCAGTACTTC. Its translation: CASSAGIRGPGETQYF.

The chain is built from TRBV29-1 and TRBJ2-1; 9 nucleotides match TRBD2. The CDR3 totals 14 residues. Germline trimming cut 6 bases from V and 0 bases from J; bases unmatched to any gene: 3. Germline V gene lookup returns CDR1 SQVTM and CDR2 ANQGSEA. CDR3 sequence reads: CSVAGGSSYNEQFF. For the CDR3, the DNA is TGCAGCGTCGCGGGGGGGAGCTCCTACAATGAGCAGTTCTTC.

V usage is TRBV6-2 or TRBV6-3 and J usage is TRBJ1-5; possibly TRBD1 for D (6 bases). Trimming left V 0 bases short and J 6 bases short, with 9 bases between. Germline loops: CDR1 MNHEY, CDR2 SVGEGT. The CDR3 is made up of 14 amino acids. CDR3 residues: CASSYSWGAQPQHF. DNA of the CDR3: TGTGCCAGCAGTTACTCGTGGGGGGCTCAGCCCCAGCATTTT.

V usage is TRBV19 and J usage is TRBJ2-2, with TRBD1 matching over 7 bases. Germline V CDR1 and CDR2: LNHDA, SQIVND (reference sequence). CDR3 length: 14 amino acids. J lost 4 bases, V lost 10 bases, and 9 bases had no gene match. The CDR3 is CATTRGLATGELFF. Here the CDR3 DNA reads TGTGCCACCACTAGGGGGCTGGCCACCGGGGAGCTGTTTTTT.

This clonotype was picked up many times. The V call is TRBV10-3, the J call TRBJ2-1, with 7 bases identical to TRBD2. Germline CDR1 and CDR2: ENHRY and SYGVKD. The CDR3 loop spans 16 amino acids. J was trimmed by 10 bases and V by 0 bases; bases with no gene match: 12. CDR3 protein: CAISESYAGAPREQFF. The DNA of the CDR3 is TGTGCCATCAGTGAGTCTTATGCGGGAGCGCCCCGAGAGCAGTTCTTC.

This clonotype has a count of ten or more. The V call is TRBV5-6, the J call TRBJ2-3, with 10 bases matching TRBD1. V was pared by 4 bases and J by 5 bases, with 7 bases of the junction left unmatched. The CDR3 spans 15 residues. Germline V gives CDR1 SGHDT, CDR2 YYEEEE. The CDR3 is CASSRRTGGVDTQYF. DNA for the CDR3: TGTGCCAGCAGCAGACGGACAGGGGGAGTAGATACGCAGTATTTT.

At least ten counts were recorded for this clonotype. This rearrangement joins TRBV12-3 or TRBV12-4 to TRBJ1-6, with a weak D call TRBD1 (6 bases). Between the trimmed V and J ends, which lost 3 bases and 6 bases, there was a span of 9 bases. The CDR3 spans 14 residues. CDR3 in amino acids: CASSLDSINSPLHF. The CDR3, as DNA: TGTGCCAGCAGTTTGGACAGTATTAATTCACCCCTCCACTTT.

This clonotype has a count of ten or more. V is TRBV20-1 and J is TRBJ2-4, with TRBD2 matching 8 bases. The germline V gene encodes CDR1 DFQATT and CDR2 SNEGSKA (reference sequence). The J segment lost 5 bases and the V segment lost 2 bases, leaving 8 bases of the junction unmatched. This CDR3 region has 15 residues. CDR3 sequence reads: CSARPVTSGENIQYF. As DNA, the CDR3 is TGCAGTGCTAGACCCGTAACTAGCGGCGAAAACATTCAGTACTTC.

In this sample, this clonotype turned up a few times. The V call is TRBV2, the J call TRBJ2-1, with 9 bases lining up with TRBD1. In germline, CDR1 is SNHLY, CDR2 FYNNEI. V gave up 1 base and J gave up 5 bases; unmatched junction bases: 3. The CDR3 runs 15 residues. CDR3 sequence: CASSEGTGVHNEQFF. Here the CDR3 DNA reads TGTGCCAGCAGTGAAGGGACAGGGGTTCACAATGAGCAGTTCTTC.

This clonotype was counted between two and nine times. The V gene is TRBV30, the J gene TRBJ2-7; D is possibly TRBD1 or TRBD2 (5 bases each). The CDR3 totals 13 residues. Between the trimmed V and J ends, which lost 0 bases and 6 bases, there was a span of 12 bases. Per germline, CDR1 GTSNPN and CDR2 SVGIG (reference sequence). The DNA for the CDR3 is TGTGCCTGGAGTGTTTCCGGGGCGGGCGAGCAGTACTTC. Its translation: CAWSVSGAGEQYF.

This chain connects TRBV13 to TRBJ2-1; unclear D gene. Per germline, CDR1 PRHDT and CDR2 FYEKMQ (reference sequence). V dropped 4 bases and J dropped 9 bases, with 13 bases sitting between them. The CDR3 runs 13 residues. CDR3 loop: CASSSPVDSEQFF. CDR3 DNA: TGTGCCAGCAGCTCCCCCGTTGATTCTGAGCAGTTCTTC.

J is TRBJ2-2 and V is TRBV5-1; D remains unclear. Germline-derived CDR1 and CDR2 are SGHRS and YFSETQ. The V end was cut by 3 bases, the J end by 1 base, with 19 bases between. This CDR3 is built from 18 residues. The CDR3 is CASSYPKGRSWNTGELFF. The CDR3 DNA is TGCGCCAGCAGCTACCCAAAAGGACGGTCTTGGAACACCGGGGAGCTGTTTTTT.

This clonotype has more than one count but fewer than ten. The V gene is TRBV7-9, the J gene TRBJ1-1, with D unresolved. The CDR3 is 14 residues long. Trimming stripped 0 bases from V and 1 base from J, with 6 bases between. The V gene's germline CDR1 is SEHNR and CDR2 FQNEAQ (reference sequence). The CDR3 loop is CASSLAQQNTEAFF. The CDR3 nucleotides are TGTGCCAGCAGCTTAGCACAACAGAACACTGAAGCTTTCTTT.

The genes are TRBV27 and TRBJ2-7, with D unresolved. V lost 1 base and J 4 bases, leaving 14 bases between the germline ends. CDR3 length: 15 residues. Looked up from germline, CDR1 is MNHEY and CDR2 is SMNVEV (reference sequence). The CDR3 region has the DNA TGTGCCAGCAGTTTATTGGCAGGTTTAGGGTACGAGCAGTACTTC. This sequence encodes CASSLLAGLGYEQYF.

The gene calls are TRBV10-3 and TRBJ2-1; D remains ambiguous. Trimming stripped 7 bases from V and 1 base from J, with 11 bases between. Germline CDR1 is ENHRY and CDR2 is SYGVKD. CDR3 length equals 14 residues. The DNA of the CDR3 is TGTGCCATCAAAAGCGAGAGGTCCTACAATGAGCAGTTCTTC. It specifies CAIKSERSYNEQFF.

The chain combines TRBV20-1 with TRBJ2-1; TRBD2 matches at 10 bases. This CDR3 region has 14 residues. V was clipped by 5 bases and J by 3 bases; unmatched bases: 4. CDR1 is DFQATT and CDR2 is SNEGSKA in the germline V gene (reference sequence). The CDR3, as DNA: TGCAGTGCTCTGACTAGCGGGCACTACAATGAGCAGTTCTTC. Translated: CSALTSGHYNEQFF.

This clonotype was seen more than once but under ten times. V usage is TRBV6-2 or TRBV6-3 and J usage is TRBJ2-3; 8 bases agree with TRBD1. The CDR3 has 15 residues. Germline V gene lookup returns CDR1 MNHEY and CDR2 SVGEGT. V was clipped by 4 bases and J by 4 bases; unmatched bases: 7. In DNA, the CDR3 is TGTGCCAGCAGTTCCGGGACAGGCGTCGCAGATACGCAGTATTTT. This encodes CASSSGTGVADTQYF.

This clonotype has ten or more counts. The CDR3 DNA is TGCAGCGTTGAAGAAGGCCAGGGGGCTACCCAGTACTTC. It is translated as CSVEEGQGATQYF. V gene TRBV29-1 combines with J gene TRBJ2-5; 8 bases match TRBD1. Germline CDR1 and CDR2: SQVTM and ANQGSEA. This CDR3 is built from 13 residues. The V gene end was trimmed by 0 bases and the J gene end by 8 bases; junction bases not matched to a gene: 5. Using reference TRBV29-1 and TRBJ2-5 for the parts outside the CDR3, the full variable domain is SAVISQKPSRDICQRGTSLTIQCQVDSQVTMMFWYRQQPGQSLTLIATANQGSEATYESGFVIDKFPISRPNLTFSTLTVSNMSPEDSSIYLCSVEEGQGATQYFGPGTRLLVL.